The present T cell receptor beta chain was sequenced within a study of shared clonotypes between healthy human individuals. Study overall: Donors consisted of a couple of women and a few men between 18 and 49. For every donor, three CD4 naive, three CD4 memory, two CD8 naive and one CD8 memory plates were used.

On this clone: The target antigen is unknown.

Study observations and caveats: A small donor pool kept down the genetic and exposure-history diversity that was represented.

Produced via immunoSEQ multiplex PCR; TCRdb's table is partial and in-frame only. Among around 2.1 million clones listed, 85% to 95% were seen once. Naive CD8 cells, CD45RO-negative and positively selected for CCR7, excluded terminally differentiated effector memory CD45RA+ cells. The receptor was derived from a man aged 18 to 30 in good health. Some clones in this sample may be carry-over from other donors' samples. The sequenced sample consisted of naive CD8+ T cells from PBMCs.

The CDR3 spells CASSVRLAGVTDTQYF. DNA for the CDR3: TGTGCCAGCAGCGTACGACTAGCGGGAGTCACAGATACGCAGTATTTT. This sequence joins TRBV9 and TRBJ2-3; 12 positions match TRBD2. Germline V gives CDR1 SGDLS, CDR2 YYNGEE. CDR3 size: 16 residues. J was trimmed by 2 bases and V by 1 base; bases with no gene match: 2.